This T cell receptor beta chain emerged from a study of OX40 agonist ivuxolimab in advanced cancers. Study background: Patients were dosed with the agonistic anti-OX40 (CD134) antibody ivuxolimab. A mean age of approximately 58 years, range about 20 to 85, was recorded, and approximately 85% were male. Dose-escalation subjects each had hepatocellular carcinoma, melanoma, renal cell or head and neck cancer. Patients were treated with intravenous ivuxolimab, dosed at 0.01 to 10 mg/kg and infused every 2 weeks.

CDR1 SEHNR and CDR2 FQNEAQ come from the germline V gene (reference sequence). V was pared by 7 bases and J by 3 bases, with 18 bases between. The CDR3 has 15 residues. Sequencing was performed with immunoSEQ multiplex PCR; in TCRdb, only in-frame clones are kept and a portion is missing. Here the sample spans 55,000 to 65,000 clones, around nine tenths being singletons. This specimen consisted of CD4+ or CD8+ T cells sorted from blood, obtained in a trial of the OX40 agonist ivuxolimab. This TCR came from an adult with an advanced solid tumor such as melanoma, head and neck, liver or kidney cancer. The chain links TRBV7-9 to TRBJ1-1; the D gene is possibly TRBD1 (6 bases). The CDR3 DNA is TGTGCCAGCACGGTGGGGGGCCCAAGGGACACTGAAGCTTTCTTT. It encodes CASTVGGPRDTEAFF.